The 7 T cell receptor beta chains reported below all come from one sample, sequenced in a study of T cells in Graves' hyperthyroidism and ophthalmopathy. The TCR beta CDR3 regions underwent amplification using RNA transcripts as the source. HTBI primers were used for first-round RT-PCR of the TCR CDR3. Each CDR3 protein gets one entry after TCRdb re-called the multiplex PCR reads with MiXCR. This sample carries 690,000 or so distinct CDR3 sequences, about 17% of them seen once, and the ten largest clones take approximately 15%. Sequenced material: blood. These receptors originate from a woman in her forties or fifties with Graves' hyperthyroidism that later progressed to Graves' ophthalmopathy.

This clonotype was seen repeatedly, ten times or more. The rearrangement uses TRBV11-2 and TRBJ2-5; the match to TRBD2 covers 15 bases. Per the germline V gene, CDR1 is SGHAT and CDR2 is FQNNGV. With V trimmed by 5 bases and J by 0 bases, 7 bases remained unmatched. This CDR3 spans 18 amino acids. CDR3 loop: CASSPGTSGGSYQETQYF. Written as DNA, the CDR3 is TGTGCCAGCAGCCCCGGGACTAGCGGGGGGAGTTACCAAGAGACCCAGTACTTC. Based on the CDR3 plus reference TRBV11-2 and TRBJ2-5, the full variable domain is EAGVAQSPRYKIIEKRQSVAFWCNPISGHATLYWYQQILGQGPKLLIQFQNNGVVDDSQLPKDRFSAERLKGVDSTLKIQPAKLEDSAVYLCASSPGTSGGSYQETQYFGPGTRLLVL.

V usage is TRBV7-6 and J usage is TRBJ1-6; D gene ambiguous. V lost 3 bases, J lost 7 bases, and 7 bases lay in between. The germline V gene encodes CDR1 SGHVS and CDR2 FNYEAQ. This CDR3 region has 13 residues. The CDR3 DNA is TGTGCCAGCAGCTTCGGACGGAATTCACCCCTCCACTTT. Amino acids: CASSFGRNSPLHF.

The DNA of the CDR3 is TGCAGTGCTAGAGATTGGGCTTCGGAAAGGCCCCAGCATTTT. It is translated as CSARDWASERPQHF. The chain is built from TRBV20-1 and TRBJ1-5; D not resolved. The CDR3 length is 14 residues. CDR1 and CDR2 (germline): DFQATT, SNEGSKA (reference sequence). V lost 0 bases to trimming and J lost 9 bases, with 15 bases between them.

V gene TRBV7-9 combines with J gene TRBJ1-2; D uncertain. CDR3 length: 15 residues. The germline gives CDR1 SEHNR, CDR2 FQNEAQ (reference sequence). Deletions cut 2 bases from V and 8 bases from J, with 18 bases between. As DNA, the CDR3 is TGTGCCAGCAGCTTAAGGACGCGACCGAATCTGGGCTACACCTTC. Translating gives CASSLRTRPNLGYTF.

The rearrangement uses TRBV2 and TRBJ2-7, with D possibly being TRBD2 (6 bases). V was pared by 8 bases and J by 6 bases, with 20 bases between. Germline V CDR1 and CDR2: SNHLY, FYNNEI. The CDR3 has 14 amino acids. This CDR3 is CASLSQGGRGEQYF. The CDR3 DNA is TGTGCCAGCTTGTCTCAGGGAGGACGCGGCGAGCAGTACTTC.

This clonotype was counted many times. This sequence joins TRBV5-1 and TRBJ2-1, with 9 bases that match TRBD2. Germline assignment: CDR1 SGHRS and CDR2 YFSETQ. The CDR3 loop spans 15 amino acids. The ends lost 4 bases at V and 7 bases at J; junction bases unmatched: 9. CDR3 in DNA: TGCGCCAGCAGCCAGAAGCGGGGGGAGGTAAATGAGCAGTTCTTC. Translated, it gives CASSQKRGEVNEQFF.

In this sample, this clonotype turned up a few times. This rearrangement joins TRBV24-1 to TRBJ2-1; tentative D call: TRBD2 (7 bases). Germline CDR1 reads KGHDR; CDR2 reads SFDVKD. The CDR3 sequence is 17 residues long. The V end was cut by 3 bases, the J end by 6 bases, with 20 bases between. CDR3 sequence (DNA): TGTGCCACCAGTGATCCCTCGAGGGGGGGGCCCGGCAATGAGCAGTTCTTC. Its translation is CATSDPSRGGPGNEQFF.